These 22 T cell receptor beta chains were all obtained from the same sample, sequenced in a study of blood T cell repertoires in COVID-19. The assay was immunoSEQ multiplex PCR, and TCRdb's table has in-frame clones only and misses some. The repertoire includes roughly 100,000 clones, 81% of them detected once, and more than 30% sits in the top ten. The sequenced sample consisted of peripheral blood. All receptors derive from a man older than 75 with acute or convalescent COVID-19.

J is TRBJ1-2 and V is TRBV4-3, with 8 bases fitting TRBD1. In germline, CDR1 is LGHNA, CDR2 YSLEER. Trimming at V came to 0 bases and at J to 4 bases, leaving 4 bases not matched to a gene. The CDR3 is 15 residues long. The CDR3 DNA is TGCGCCAGCAGCCAAGATTTCGGGACAGGCTATGGCTACACCTTC. It is translated as CASSQDFGTGYGYTF.

The genes are TRBV2 and TRBJ2-1; 8 bases align to TRBD1. Germline values: CDR1 SNHLY, CDR2 FYNNEI. The length of the CDR3 is 15 residues. Trimming removed 7 bases from V and 4 bases from J; junction bases left unmatched: 9. The CDR3 region is CASIDRQGAYNEQFF. The CDR3 DNA is TGTGCCAGCATCGATCGCCAGGGGGCTTACAATGAGCAGTTCTTC.

V is TRBV2 and J is TRBJ2-6; tentatively, D is TRBD1 (5 bases). V was cut by 7 bases and J by 1 base, with 5 bases left in between. The CDR3 consists of 13 residues. CDR1 and CDR2 from the germline V gene are SNHLY and FYNNEI. In DNA form, the CDR3 reads TGTGCCAGCACAGGGTCTGGGGCCAACGTCCTGACTTTC. It yields the protein CASTGSGANVLTF.

The CDR3 nucleotides read TGTGCCAGCAGGCCGGGACTCCACAATGAGCAGTTCTTC. The encoded protein is CASRPGLHNEQFF. The chain employs TRBV7-2 and TRBJ2-1, with D perhaps matching TRBD2 (6 bases). The CDR3 contains 13 residues. Trimming left V 6 bases short and J 5 bases short, with 11 bases between. Germline CDR1 is SGHTA and CDR2 is FQGNSA.

This clone has only a few counts. The chain uses TRBV27 and TRBJ2-1; 10 nucleotides agree with TRBD1. CDR3 length: 15 residues. CDR1 is MNHEY and CDR2 is SMNVEV in the germline V gene (reference sequence). V trimming: 8 bases; J trimming: 8 bases; junction bases outside the gene matches: 12. CDR3 DNA: TGTGCCAGCTTTTTACGAACGACAGGGGGCCATGAGCAGTTCTTC. Amino acid sequence: CASFLRTTGGHEQFF.

This clone is termed medium-sized. V usage is TRBV5-1 and J usage is TRBJ1-4; a weak D match, TRBD1 (6 bases). From germline, CDR1 is SGHRS and CDR2 YFSETQ. Trimming removed 6 bases from V and 7 bases from J, with 22 bases in between. This CDR3 is 16 amino acids long. The CDR3 protein is CASTPIGGGAGEKLFF. CDR3 DNA: TGCGCCAGCACCCCCATAGGAGGGGGGGCGGGTGAAAAACTGTTTTTT. Supplemented by reference TRBV5-1 and TRBJ1-4, the full variable domain reads KAGVTQTPRYLIKTRGQQVTLSCSPISGHRSVSWYQQTPGQGLQFLFEYFSETQRNKGNFPGRFSGRQFSNSRSEMNVSTLELGDSALYLCASTPIGGGAGEKLFFGSGTQLSVL.

A note on this clone: One end of the junction fails to match germline, which may point to a read error. The chain has TRBV15 and TRBJ1-3; D is unresolved. Germline loops: CDR1 LNHNV, CDR2 YYDKDF (reference sequence). The CDR3 has 14 residues. The CDR3 reads CATSTAGSGNTIYF. The CDR3 DNA reads as TGTGCCACTAGCACCGCGGGATCTGGAAACACCATATATTTT. Looking up the rest from reference TRBV15 and TRBJ1-3 gives the full variable domain: DAMVIQNPRYQVTQFGKPVTLSCSQTLNHNVMYWYQQKSSQAPKLLFHYYDKDFNNEADTPDNFQSRRPNTSFCFLDIRSPGLGDTAMYLCATSTAGSGNTIYFGEGSWLTVV.

The genes are TRBV5-4 and TRBJ2-7; no firm D call. Trimming removed 3 bases at V and 0 bases at J, with 13 bases between. The CDR3 loop spans 15 amino acids. The V gene's germline CDR1 is SGHNT and CDR2 YYREEE (reference sequence). The CDR3 sequence: CASSSKRVSSYEQYF. In DNA form, the CDR3 reads TGTGCCAGCAGCTCCAAACGGGTGAGCTCCTACGAGCAGTACTTC.

The rearrangement joins TRBV18 to TRBJ1-1; D is possibly TRBD1 (5 bases). The length of the CDR3 is 14 residues. Germline V gene sequence: CDR1 KGHSH, CDR2 LQKENI. Trimming removed 4 bases at V and 2 bases at J, with 11 bases between. In DNA form, the CDR3 reads TGTGCCAGCTCACTTTCCCAGGGTAACACTGAAGCTTTCTTT. It translates to CASSLSQGNTEAFF.

This clone was detected once. This chain joins TRBV19 and TRBJ2-7, with TRBD2 matching over 8 bases. Per the germline V gene, CDR1 is LNHDA and CDR2 is SQIVND (reference sequence). With V trimmed by 3 bases and J by 3 bases, 10 bases remained unmatched. The CDR3 extends over 16 amino acids. CDR3 nucleotides: TGTGCCAGTAGTATTAGCGGGGCCTCTTTCGGCTACGAGCAGTACTTC. This gives the protein CASSISGASFGYEQYF.

This clone was seen just once. This chain links TRBV5-1 with TRBJ2-5, with 14 bases matching TRBD2. The CDR3 has 16 amino acids. The V gene end was trimmed by 4 bases and the J gene end by 1 base; junction bases not matched to a gene: 3. Germline V gives CDR1 SGHRS, CDR2 YFSETQ. The CDR3 bases are TGCGCCAGCAGCGAGACTAGCGGGAGGGCCCAAGAGACCCAGTACTTC. Its translation is CASSETSGRAQETQYF.

The chain recombines TRBV5-1 with TRBJ1-1; a weak D match, TRBD1 (6 bases). Germline CDR1 reads SGHRS; CDR2 reads YFSETQ. The CDR3 runs to 15 residues. Trimming left V 0 bases short and J 4 bases short, with 13 bases between. The CDR3 spells CASSLAWDIITEAFF. Written as DNA, the CDR3 is TGCGCCAGCAGCTTGGCCTGGGACATTATCACTGAAGCTTTCTTT.

The chain joins TRBV28 to TRBJ1-6, with D possibly matching TRBD1 (6 bases). CDR1 MDHEN and CDR2 SYDVKM come from the germline V gene. V dropped 6 bases and J dropped 6 bases, with 12 bases sitting between them. The CDR3 has 14 amino acids. The CDR3 sequence is CASSPGQLNSPLHF. CDR3 in DNA: TGTGCCAGCAGCCCCGGACAGCTTAATTCACCCCTCCACTTT.

The chain is built from TRBV6-5 and TRBJ1-2; TRBD1 matches 8 bases. After removal of 4 bases from V and 4 bases from J, the junction contained 2 bases not matched to a gene. CDR3 length: 13 amino acids. From germline, CDR1 is MNHEY and CDR2 SVGAGI. The CDR3 region is CASSSQGAYGYTF. The CDR3 DNA sequence: TGTGCCAGCAGTTCTCAGGGGGCCTATGGCTACACCTTC.

This clone has only one observation. This chain connects TRBV9 to TRBJ2-2; 7 nucleotides agree with TRBD1. The CDR3 spans 16 residues. The germline gives CDR1 SGDLS, CDR2 YYNGEE. V gave up 6 bases and J gave up 1 base; unmatched junction bases: 9. For the CDR3, the DNA is TGTGCCAGCAATCCAACCGGGACAGTGAACACCGGGGAGCTGTTTTTT. It encodes CASNPTGTVNTGELFF.

The V gene is TRBV7-8, the J gene TRBJ2-3; 8 positions agree with TRBD2. CDR3 length equals 16 residues. Germline CDR1 SGHVS, CDR2 FQNEAQ. V lost 0 bases and J lost 4; bases outside the gene matches: 6. CDR3 DNA: TGTGCCAGCAGCTTAGCCGGGACTAGAGGAGCAGATACGCAGTATTTT. It encodes CASSLAGTRGADTQYF. Supplemented by reference TRBV7-8 and TRBJ2-3, the full variable domain reads GAGVSQSPRYKVAKRGQDVALRCDPISGHVSLFWYQQALGQGPEFLTYFQNEAQLDKSGLPSDRFFAERPEGSVSTLKIQRTQQEDSAVYLCASSLAGTRGADTQYFGPGTRLTVL.

This clone has a handful of counts. The genes are TRBV7-9 and TRBJ1-1; a weak D match, TRBD1 (5 bases). Germline assignment: CDR1 SEHNR and CDR2 FQNEAQ (reference sequence). This CDR3 has 14 amino acids. V shed 0 bases and J shed 3 bases, with 8 bases lying between them. The CDR3 DNA reads as TGTGCCAGCAGCTTAGCGGGGGGTTACACTGAAGCTTTCTTT. It translates to CASSLAGGYTEAFF.

As concerns this clone: A junction end diverges from the germline sequence, so it may reflect a read error. The chain is built from TRBV28 and TRBJ2-1; the D gene is possibly TRBD2 (5 bases). The CDR3 totals 12 residues. The germline V gene has CDR1 MDHEN and CDR2 SYDVKM. CDR3 DNA sequence: TGTGCCAACAGTTCTAGCATCAATGAGCAGTTCTTC. It encodes CANSSSINEQFF.

This chain links TRBV5-4 with TRBJ1-2; 7 bases are shared with TRBD1. The CDR3 contains 14 residues. The V gene's germline CDR1 is SGHNT and CDR2 YYREEE (reference sequence). The junction had 4 bases not matched to a gene; V was cut back by 0 bases and J by 5 bases. CDR3 residues: CASSLDTGVYGYTF. CDR3 in DNA: TGTGCCAGCAGCTTGGATACAGGGGTTTATGGCTACACCTTC.

V and J are TRBV5-8 and TRBJ2-7; D gene ambiguous. This CDR3 spans 17 amino acids. Trimming took 0 bases from V and 1 from J, leaving 17 bases between them. Germline V CDR1 and CDR2: SGHTS, YDEGEE. This chain's CDR3 is CASSLATASKGSYEQYF. The CDR3 coding sequence is TGTGCCAGCAGCTTGGCAACAGCCTCTAAAGGATCCTACGAGCAGTACTTC.

V and J are TRBV19 and TRBJ2-3; D might be TRBD1 (5 bases). Trimming removed 6 bases from V and 3 bases from J, with 13 bases in between. CDR3 length: 14 amino acids. Germline assignment: CDR1 LNHDA and CDR2 SQIVND (reference sequence). CDR3 amino acids: CASRARVRTDTQYF. The DNA of the CDR3 is TGTGCCAGTAGAGCCAGGGTGAGGACAGATACGCAGTATTTT. The variable domain in full, completed from reference TRBV19 and TRBJ2-3, reads DGGITQSPKYLFRKEGQNVTLSCEQNLNHDAMYWYRQDPGQGLRLIYYSQIVNDFQKGDIAEGYSVSREKKESFPLTVTSAQKNPTAFYLCASRARVRTDTQYFGPGTRLTVL.

The V call is TRBV6-6, the J call TRBJ2-1; the D gene is possibly TRBD2 (7 bases). V was pared by 2 bases and J by 2 bases, with 10 bases between. Germline V gives CDR1 MNHNY, CDR2 SVGAGI (reference sequence). This CDR3 comprises 15 residues. CDR3 coding DNA: TGTGCCAGCAGTTACGGGGGGGCGGCCTACAATGAGCAGTTCTTC. Its translation is CASSYGGAAYNEQFF.